What follows is one TCR beta chain and its context. The target antigen is unknown. Germline loops: CDR1 SEHNR, CDR2 FQNEAQ (reference sequence). This CDR3 is built from 14 residues. Trimming removed 5 bases from V and 4 bases from J, with 14 bases in between. This sample was taken from a study of T cell responses to AZD1222 COVID-19 vaccine. Both about-4-week and about-12-week second-dose recipients were combined. Notes on the study in general: Most donors were white British and more were female, and clonal diversity was possibly underestimated. Sampling captured repertoires only after the peak T cell response.

Here immunoSEQ multiplex PCR was the method, and the copy in TCRdb shows in-frame clones only, minus some. The table has about 160,000 clones, roughly 90% seen once. V gene TRBV7-9 combines with J gene TRBJ1-1; weak D call: TRBD1 (5 bases). The sequences come from peripheral blood, collected 28 days after the second AZD1222 dose. The sequence derives from an adult who received the AZD1222 COVID-19 vaccine. The CDR3 sequence: CASSRPSGGTEAFF. The CDR3 DNA sequence: TGTGCCAGCAGCCGTCCCTCTGGGGGCACTGAAGCTTTCTTT.